This entry features one T cell receptor beta chain sequence. Antigen specificity is unknown. The data originate from a study of cytomegalovirus exposure and HLA in healthy donors. In the study overall: There were 85 million or so unique TCRs (from HLA-typed donors) in an early data release.

General observations from the study: Researchers reported that a few CMV-associated chains were confirmed in vitro as CMV antigen-specific. Earlier results showed most TCR beta V segments being productive about 87% or about 30% of the time.

With 60 Vbeta and 13 Jbeta primers, the PCR was carried out. TCRdb's copy holds only in-frame clones and misses some; the assay was immunoSEQ multiplex PCR. Here the sample spans about 180,000 clones, 80% to 90% being singletons. This CDR3 spans 11 amino acids. V was clipped by 3 bases and J by 6 bases, with 6 bases between them. Germline CDR1 PRHDT, CDR2 FYEKMQ (reference sequence). The chain employs TRBV13 and TRBJ2-7; weak D call: TRBD2 (6 bases). This receptor was identified in a girl aged 2 to 9 in good health and CMV-seropositive. The sample was PBMCs. CDR3 nucleotides: TGTGCCAGCAGCTTGACTAGCGAGCAGTACTTC. Translation: CASSLTSEQYF.